This TCR beta chain was recovered during a study of blood T cells in healthy people across ages. General study results and limits: Naive T cell percentage and TCR beta diversity correlated strongly.

Turning to this clonotype: What it recognizes is unknown.

A minimum of 7 million PBMCs was isolated per sample. The V and J ends lost 6 bases and 7 bases, in that order; junction bases with no gene match: 14. Germline CDR1 DFQATT, CDR2 SNEGSKA (reference sequence). This CDR3 comprises 15 residues. Using a J-beta primer mix together with a sample-barcoded 5' primer, a second PCR was run for roughly 6 to 12 cycles. Each cDNA molecule received a tag from a template-switch adaptor that had 12 random nucleotides. TCRdb independently ran MiXCR on the 5' RACE reads; one entry per CDR3 protein. The repertoire holds hundreds of thousands of distinct CDR3 sequences, with more than 40% as singletons.

The rearrangement joins TRBV20-1 to TRBJ2-2, with 7 bases fitting TRBD2. Sequenced input: blood. This receptor was identified in an older woman in good health. DNA of the CDR3: TGCAGTGCCTCTGGCGGGAGCATCGCTAACGGGGAGCTGTTTTTT. Protein: CSASGGSIANGELFF.